These 9 T cell receptor beta chains originate from one sample sequenced in a study of T cells in Graves' hyperthyroidism and ophthalmopathy. The investigators amplified TCR beta CDR3 regions from RNA transcripts. The HTBI set primed first-round TCR CDR3 RT-PCR. Using its own MiXCR run on the multiplex PCR reads, TCRdb lists one record per CDR3 protein. The table has about 840,000 distinct CDR3 sequences, roughly 40% seen once; the top ten hold approximately 8.7%. Sequencing was carried out using blood. Receptors originate from a man aged 18 to 29 with Graves' hyperthyroidism.

The sample holds a few counts of this clonotype. The chain links TRBV5-1 to TRBJ2-2, with TRBD2 matching 9 bases. The CDR3 is made up of 16 amino acids. The germline CDR1 and CDR2 sequences are SGHRS and YFSETQ. Unmatched junction bases numbered 3, after V lost 1 base and J lost 2 bases. As DNA, the CDR3 is TGCGCCAGCAGCTTGAGAGCGGGAGGCAACACCGGGGAGCTGTTTTTT. Protein: CASSLRAGGNTGELFF.

The chain carries TRBV5-1 and TRBJ1-6; D is undetermined. Germline CDR1 is SGHRS and CDR2 is YFSETQ. V was clipped by 7 bases and J by 7 bases, with 15 bases between them. The CDR3 is made up of 14 amino acids. CDR3 sequence (DNA): TGCGCCAGCGCTGAACTCTTTTTGAATTCACCCCTCCACTTT. Its protein product is CASAELFLNSPLHF.

This clonotype was seen at least ten times. The gene calls are TRBV29-1 and TRBJ2-2; D ambiguous. Trimming removed 3 bases at V and 5 bases at J, with 10 bases between. The CDR3 totals 13 residues. Germline lookup yields CDR1 SQVTM and CDR2 ANQGSEA. The CDR3 reads CSVEDGPTGELFF. The DNA of the CDR3 is TGCAGCGTTGAGGACGGGCCTACCGGGGAGCTGTTTTTT.

J is TRBJ2-5 and V is TRBV9; 9 bases line up with TRBD1. CDR1 and CDR2 from the germline V gene are SGDLS and YYNGEE. The CDR3 extends over 15 amino acids. V trimming: 6 bases; J trimming: 3 bases; junction bases outside the gene matches: 9. CDR3 loop: CASTLTGTGKETQYF. The CDR3 nucleotides are TGTGCCAGCACCTTAACCGGGACAGGGAAAGAGACCCAGTACTTC.

Turning to this clonotype: Being one base from a much bigger clone, this may be a read error. V gene TRBV10-3 combines with J gene TRBJ2-7; possible D gene TRBD2, 6 bases. Germline CDR1 reads ENHRY; CDR2 reads SYGVKD. The CDR3 contains 14 residues. V was pared by 4 bases and J by 1 base, with 11 bases between. CDR3 in amino acids: CAISGVGGSYEQYF. The CDR3 DNA is TGTGCCATCAGTGGTGTGGGGGGTTCCTACGAGCAGTACTTC.

The chain has TRBV5-1 and TRBJ1-2, with a tentative D call TRBD1 (5 bases). Germline V gives CDR1 SGHRS, CDR2 YFSETQ. The germline V and J ends were trimmed by 0 bases and 7 bases, with 25 bases remaining between them. The CDR3 extends over 18 amino acids. Here the CDR3 DNA reads TGCGCCAGCAGCTTGGAGGGTGCTCCAGGGAGTCGACGGAGTGGCTACACCTTC. It encodes CASSLEGAPGSRRSGYTF. Drawing the rest from reference TRBV5-1 and TRBJ1-2, the complete variable domain is KAGVTQTPRYLIKTRGQQVTLSCSPISGHRSVSWYQQTPGQGLQFLFEYFSETQRNKGNFPGRFSGRQFSNSRSEMNVSTLELGDSALYLCASSLEGAPGSRRSGYTFGSGTRLTVV.

The chain recombines TRBV20-1 with TRBJ1-1; 10 bases are shared with TRBD1. The CDR3 is made up of 16 amino acids. After removal of 0 bases from V and 4 bases from J, the junction contained 8 bases not matched to a gene. Germline CDR1 reads DFQATT; CDR2 reads SNEGSKA (reference sequence). This CDR3 is CSARDLTGGLSTEAFF. As DNA, the CDR3 is TGCAGTGCTAGAGATCTGACAGGGGGCCTGAGCACTGAAGCTTTCTTT.

The rearrangement uses TRBV14 and TRBJ1-2; TRBD1 might be the D (5 bases). CDR1 SGHDN and CDR2 FVKESK come from the germline V gene. The CDR3 has 15 amino acids. Trimming left V 5 bases short and J 2 bases short, with 15 bases between. The DNA for the CDR3 is TGTGCCAGCAGCAGGGACCCGAACACCAACTATGGCTACACCTTC. It translates to CASSRDPNTNYGYTF.

This clonotype was seen ten or more times. This chain joins TRBV10-3 and TRBJ2-5; the D is unclear. There are 14 residues in the CDR3. V shed 4 bases and J shed 3 bases, with 12 bases lying between them. Germline assignment: CDR1 ENHRY and CDR2 SYGVKD. Here the CDR3 DNA reads TGTGCCATCAGTGCAGAGGTCGGAGAAGAGACCCAGTACTTC. This encodes CAISAEVGEETQYF.